This T cell receptor (beta chain) was recorded in a study of cytotoxic CD8 clonotypes in ibrutinib-treated CLL. Study-wide results and limits: Clonality increased with ibrutinib response but returned toward baseline at progression. Public clonotypes, rarely seen, contracted or held steady on treatment.

As for this clone: The antigen is unknown.

The protocol was immunoSEQ multiplex PCR, while the TCRdb copy is restricted to in-frame clones and leaves out a portion. The sample shows approximately 320,000 clones, about 64% of them seen only once. The CDR3 totals 18 residues. V shed 4 bases and J 3 bases; nucleotides not matched to a gene: 14. CDR1 and CDR2 (germline): SGHRS, YFSETQ. The receptor comes from a human donor with chronic lymphocytic leukemia. This chain joins TRBV5-1 and TRBJ2-7, with 12 bases fitting TRBD1. The source material was PBMCs, sampled after 36 months of ibrutinib treatment. The CDR3 DNA follows: TGCGCCAGCAGCCTACGGACGAGGGACAGGGGGCCCTTCTACGAGCAGTACTTC. It is translated as CASSLRTRDRGPFYEQYF.